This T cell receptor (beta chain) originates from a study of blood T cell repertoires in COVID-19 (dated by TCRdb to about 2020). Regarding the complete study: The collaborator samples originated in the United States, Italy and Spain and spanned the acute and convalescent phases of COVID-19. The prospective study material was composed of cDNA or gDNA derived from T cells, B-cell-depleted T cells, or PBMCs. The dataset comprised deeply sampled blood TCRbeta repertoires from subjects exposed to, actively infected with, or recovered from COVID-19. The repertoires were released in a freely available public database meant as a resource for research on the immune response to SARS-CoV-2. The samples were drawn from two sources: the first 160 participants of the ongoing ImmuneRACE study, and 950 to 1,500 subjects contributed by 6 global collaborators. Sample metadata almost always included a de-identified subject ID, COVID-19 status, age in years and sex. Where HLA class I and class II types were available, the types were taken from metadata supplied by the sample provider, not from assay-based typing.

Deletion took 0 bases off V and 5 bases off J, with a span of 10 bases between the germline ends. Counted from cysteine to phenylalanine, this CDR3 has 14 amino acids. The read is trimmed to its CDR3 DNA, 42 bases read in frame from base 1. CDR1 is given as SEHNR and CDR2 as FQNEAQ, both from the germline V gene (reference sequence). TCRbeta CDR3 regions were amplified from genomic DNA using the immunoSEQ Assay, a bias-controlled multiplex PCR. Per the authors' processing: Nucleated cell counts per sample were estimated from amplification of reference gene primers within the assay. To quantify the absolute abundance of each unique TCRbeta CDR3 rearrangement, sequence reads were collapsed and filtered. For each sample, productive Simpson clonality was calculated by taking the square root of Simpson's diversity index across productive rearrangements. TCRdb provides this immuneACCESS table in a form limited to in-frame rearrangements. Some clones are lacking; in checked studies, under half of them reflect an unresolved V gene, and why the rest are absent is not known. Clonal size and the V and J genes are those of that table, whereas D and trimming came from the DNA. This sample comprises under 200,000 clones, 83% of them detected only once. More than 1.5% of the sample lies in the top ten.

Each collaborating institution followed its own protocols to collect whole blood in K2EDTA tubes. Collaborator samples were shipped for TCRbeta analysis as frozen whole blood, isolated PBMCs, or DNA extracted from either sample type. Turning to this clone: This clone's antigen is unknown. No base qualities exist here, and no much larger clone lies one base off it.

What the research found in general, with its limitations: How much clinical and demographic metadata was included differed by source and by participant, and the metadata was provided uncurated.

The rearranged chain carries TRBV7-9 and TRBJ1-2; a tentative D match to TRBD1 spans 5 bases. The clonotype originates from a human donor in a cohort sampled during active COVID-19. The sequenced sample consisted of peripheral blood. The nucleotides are TGTGCCAGCAGCTTAGCGCGGACAAATTATGGCTACACCTTC. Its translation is CASSLARTNYGYTF.